This TCR beta chain was identified in a study of blood T cell repertoires in COVID-19. Whole-study context: The study drew acute and convalescent COVID-19 samples from the United States, Italy and Spain. Sample material is recorded as cDNA or gDNA derived from T cells, B-cell-depleted T cells, or PBMCs.

Per the authors' pipeline: Reference gene primer amplification gave estimated nucleated cell counts. Profiled with immunoSEQ multiplex PCR; TCRdb holds only in-frame clones, not every one. The DNA was the basis for D and trimming; V, J and clone size are from that table. Of about 70,000 clones detected, roughly 83% appear once; the ten largest clones hold approximately 7%. There are 14 residues in the CDR3. The germline V and J ends were trimmed by 7 bases and 7 bases, with 17 bases remaining between them. Germline CDR1 is LNHDA and CDR2 is SQIVND (reference sequence). One Seattle source followed patients from active infection through their disease course.

Source material: peripheral blood. This sequence joins TRBV19 and TRBJ2-4, with D possibly TRBD2 on 6 matching bases. The sequence derives from a man aged 30 to 39 with COVID-19, enrolled during active disease. The CDR3 DNA follows: TGTGCCAGTACCCCTCAACGGGGGACGAACATTCAGTACTTC. This codes for CASTPQRGTNIQYF.